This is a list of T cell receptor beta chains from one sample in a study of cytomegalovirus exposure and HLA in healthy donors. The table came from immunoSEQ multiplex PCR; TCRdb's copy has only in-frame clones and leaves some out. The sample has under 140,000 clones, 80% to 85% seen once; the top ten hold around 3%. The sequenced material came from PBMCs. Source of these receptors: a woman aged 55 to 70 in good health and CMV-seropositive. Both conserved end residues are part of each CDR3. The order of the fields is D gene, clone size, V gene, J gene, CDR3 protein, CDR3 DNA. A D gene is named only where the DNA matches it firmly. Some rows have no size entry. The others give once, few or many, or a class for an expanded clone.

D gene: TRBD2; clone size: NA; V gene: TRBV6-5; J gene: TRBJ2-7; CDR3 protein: CASSYAGEPNEQYF; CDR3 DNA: TGTGCCAGCAGTTACGCGGGAGAGCCAAACGAGCAGTACTTC
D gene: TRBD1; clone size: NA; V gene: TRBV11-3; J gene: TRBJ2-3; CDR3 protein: CASSPYPGQGALDTQYF; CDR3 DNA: TGTGCCAGCAGCCCATATCCGGGACAGGGCGCGTTGGATACGCAGTATTTT
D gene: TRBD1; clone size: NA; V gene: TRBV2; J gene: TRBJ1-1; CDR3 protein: CASSGPQGGPEAFF; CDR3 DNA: TGTGCCAGCAGTGGCCCCCAGGGGGGCCCTGAAGCTTTCTTT
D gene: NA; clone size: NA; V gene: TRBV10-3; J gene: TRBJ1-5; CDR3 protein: CAISESRRDNQPQHF; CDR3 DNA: TGTGCCATCAGTGAGTCGCGGCGGGATAATCAGCCCCAGCATTTT
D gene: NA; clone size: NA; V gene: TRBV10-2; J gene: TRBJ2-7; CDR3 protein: CASSGTSYEQYF; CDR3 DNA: TGCGCCAGCAGTGGCACATCCTACGAGCAGTACTTC
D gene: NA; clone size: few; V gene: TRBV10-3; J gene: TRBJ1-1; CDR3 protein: CAIKVQGNTEAFF; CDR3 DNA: TGTGCCATAAAGGTACAGGGGAACACTGAAGCTTTCTTT
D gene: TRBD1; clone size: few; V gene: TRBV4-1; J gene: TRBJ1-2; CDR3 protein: CASSQDSSGGNGYTF; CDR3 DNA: TGCGCCAGCAGCCAAGATTCTTCAGGGGGCAATGGCTACACCTTC
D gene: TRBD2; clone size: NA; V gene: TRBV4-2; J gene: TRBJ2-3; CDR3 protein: CASSRLAGGTDTQYF; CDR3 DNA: TGTGCCAGCAGCCGACTAGCGGGAGGCACAGATACGCAGTATTTT
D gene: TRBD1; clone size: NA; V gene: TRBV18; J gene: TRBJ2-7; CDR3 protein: CASSPDRGEQYF; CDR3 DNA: TGTGCCAGCTCACCCGACAGGGGTGAGCAGTACTTC
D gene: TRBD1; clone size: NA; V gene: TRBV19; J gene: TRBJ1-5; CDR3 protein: CASSIVPGGYSNQPQHF; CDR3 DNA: TGTGCCAGTAGTATAGTGCCAGGGGGCTATAGCAATCAGCCCCAGCATTTT
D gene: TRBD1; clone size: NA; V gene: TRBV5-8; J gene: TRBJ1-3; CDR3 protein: CASSDPDRASGNTIYF; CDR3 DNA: TGTGCCAGCAGCGACCCTGACAGGGCGTCTGGAAACACCATATATTTT
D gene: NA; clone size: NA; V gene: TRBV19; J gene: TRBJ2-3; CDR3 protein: CASSIDLEDTQYF; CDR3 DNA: TGTGCCAGTAGTATAGATCTCGAGGATACGCAGTATTTT
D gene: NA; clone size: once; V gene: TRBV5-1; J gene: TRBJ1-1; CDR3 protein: CASSVKMNTEAFF; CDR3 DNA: TGCGCCAGTTCAGTGAAGATGAACACTGAAGCTTTCTTT
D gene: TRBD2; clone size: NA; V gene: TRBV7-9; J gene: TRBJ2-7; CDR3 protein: CASSPGRGYYEQYF; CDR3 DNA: TGTGCCAGCAGCCCCGGGAGGGGCTACTACGAGCAGTACTTC
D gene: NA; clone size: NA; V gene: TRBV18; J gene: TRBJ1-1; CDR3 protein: CASSPRVTEQAFF; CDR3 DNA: TGTGCCAGCTCACCCAGGGTTACGGAGCAAGCTTTCTTT
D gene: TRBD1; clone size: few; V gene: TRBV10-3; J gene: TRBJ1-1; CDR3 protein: CAISDDRDNTEAFF; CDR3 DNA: TGTGCCATCAGTGACGACAGGGACAACACTGAAGCTTTCTTT
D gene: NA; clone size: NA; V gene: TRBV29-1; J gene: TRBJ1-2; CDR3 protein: CSVDREQGYGYTF; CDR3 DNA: TGCAGCGTTGACAGGGAACAAGGCTATGGCTACACCTTC
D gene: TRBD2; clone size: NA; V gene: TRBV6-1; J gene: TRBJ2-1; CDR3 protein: CASSTGLAGSEQFF; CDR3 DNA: TGTGCCAGCAGTACGGGACTAGCGGGGAGCGAGCAGTTCTTC
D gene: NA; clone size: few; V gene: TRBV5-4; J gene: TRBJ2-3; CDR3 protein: CASSPAPGETDTQYF; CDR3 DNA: TGTGCCAGCAGCCCTGCGCCAGGGGAAACAGATACGCAGTATTTT
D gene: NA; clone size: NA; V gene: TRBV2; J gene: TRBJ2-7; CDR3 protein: CASGKGTLAAYEQYF; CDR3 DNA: TGTGCCAGCGGGAAAGGGACTCTTGCGGCCTACGAGCAGTACTTC
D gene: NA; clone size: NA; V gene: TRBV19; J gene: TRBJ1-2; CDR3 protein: CASSIGSNYGYTF; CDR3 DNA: TGTGCCAGTAGTATCGGTTCTAACTATGGCTACACCTTC
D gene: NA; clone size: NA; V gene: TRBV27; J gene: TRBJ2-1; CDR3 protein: CASSLRGNEQFF; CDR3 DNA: TGTGCCAGCAGTTTAAGAGGGAATGAGCAGTTCTTC
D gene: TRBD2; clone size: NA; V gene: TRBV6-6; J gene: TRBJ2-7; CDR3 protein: CASSISGRKSGEQYF; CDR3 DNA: TGTGCCAGCAGTATTAGCGGGAGGAAGAGCGGGGAGCAGTACTTC
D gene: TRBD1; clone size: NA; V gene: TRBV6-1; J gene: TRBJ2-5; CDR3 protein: CASSDGQGWEQYF; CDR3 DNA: TGTGCCAGCAGTGACGGACAGGGCTGGGAGCAGTACTTC
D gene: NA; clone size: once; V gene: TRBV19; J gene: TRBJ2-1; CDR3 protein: CASSRLNSYNEQFF; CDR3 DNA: TGTGCCAGTAGTCGACTCAACTCCTACAATGAGCAGTTCTTC
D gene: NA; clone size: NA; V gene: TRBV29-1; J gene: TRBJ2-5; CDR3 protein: CSVDRQNQETQYF; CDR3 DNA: TGCAGCGTCGACCGACAGAATCAAGAGACCCAGTACTTC
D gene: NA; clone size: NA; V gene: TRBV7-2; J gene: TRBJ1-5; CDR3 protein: CASSSYIKGTGLGNQPQHF; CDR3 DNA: TGTGCCAGCAGCTCCTACATAAAGGGTACGGGGTTGGGCAATCAGCCCCAGCATTTT
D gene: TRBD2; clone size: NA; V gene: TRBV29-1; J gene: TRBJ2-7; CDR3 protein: CSVEEAGGEYEQYF; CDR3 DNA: TGCAGCGTTGAGGAGGCGGGAGGGGAGTACGAGCAGTACTTC
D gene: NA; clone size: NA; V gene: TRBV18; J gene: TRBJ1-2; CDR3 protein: CASSPTTVQGYGYTF; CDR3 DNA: TGTGCCAGCTCACCCACGACAGTACAGGGCTATGGCTACACCTTC
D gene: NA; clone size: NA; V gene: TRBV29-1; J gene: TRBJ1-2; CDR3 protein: CSVLPNYGYTF; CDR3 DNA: TGCAGCGTCCTCCCCAACTATGGCTACACCTTC
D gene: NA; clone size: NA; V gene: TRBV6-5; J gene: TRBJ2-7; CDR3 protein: CASSTTGISYEQYF; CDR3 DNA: TGTGCCAGCAGTACAACAGGGATCTCCTACGAGCAGTACTTC
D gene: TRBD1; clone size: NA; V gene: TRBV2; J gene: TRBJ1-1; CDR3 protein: CASTGQGSNTEAFF; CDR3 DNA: TGTGCCAGCACTGGACAGGGGAGCAACACTGAAGCTTTCTTT
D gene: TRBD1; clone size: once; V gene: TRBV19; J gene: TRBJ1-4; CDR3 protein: CASSAPGTASTTNEKLFF; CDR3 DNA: TGTGCCAGTAGTGCTCCCGGGACAGCCTCTACAACTAATGAAAAACTGTTTTTT
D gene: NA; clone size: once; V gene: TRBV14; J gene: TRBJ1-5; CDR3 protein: CASSPQGNQPQHF; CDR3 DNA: TGTGCCAGCAGCCCACAGGGCAATCAGCCCCAGCATTTT
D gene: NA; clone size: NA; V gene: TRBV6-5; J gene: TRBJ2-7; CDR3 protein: CASSYSTGTNTYEQYF; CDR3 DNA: TGTGCCAGCAGTTACTCTACGGGGACAAACACCTACGAGCAGTACTTC
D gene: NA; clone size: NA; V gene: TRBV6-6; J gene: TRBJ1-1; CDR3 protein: CASSFPGNTEAFF; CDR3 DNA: TGTGCCAGCAGTTTTCCCGGGAACACTGAAGCTTTCTTT
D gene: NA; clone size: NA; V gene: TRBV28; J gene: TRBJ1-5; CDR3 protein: CAIGAGRQPQHF; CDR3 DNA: TGTGCCATTGGGGCAGGGCGTCAGCCCCAGCATTTT
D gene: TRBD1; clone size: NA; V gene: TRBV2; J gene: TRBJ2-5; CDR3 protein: CASSGAGGAGETQYF; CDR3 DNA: TGTGCCAGCAGTGGGGCAGGGGGCGCGGGGGAGACCCAGTACTTC
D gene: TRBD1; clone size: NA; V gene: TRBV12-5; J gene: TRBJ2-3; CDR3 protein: CASGRGQGALTDTQYF; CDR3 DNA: TGTGCTAGTGGGCGCGGACAGGGGGCTTTAACAGATACGCAGTATTTT
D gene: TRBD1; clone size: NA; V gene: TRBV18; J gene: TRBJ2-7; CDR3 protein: CASSQDRTYEQYF; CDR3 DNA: TGTGCCAGCTCACAGGACAGGACCTACGAGCAGTACTTC
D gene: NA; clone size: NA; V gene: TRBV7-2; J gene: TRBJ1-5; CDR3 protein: CASSLVGVNNQPQHF; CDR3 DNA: TGTGCCAGCAGCTTAGTCGGGGTGAACAATCAGCCCCAGCATTTT
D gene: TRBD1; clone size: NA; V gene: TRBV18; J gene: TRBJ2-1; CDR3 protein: CASSPGTGGNEQFF; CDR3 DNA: TGTGCCAGCTCTCCGGGGACAGGGGGCAATGAGCAGTTCTTC
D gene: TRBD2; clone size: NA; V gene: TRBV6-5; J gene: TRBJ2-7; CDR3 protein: CASTTGGSSYEQYF; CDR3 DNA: TGTGCCAGCACTACGGGGGGAAGCTCCTACGAGCAGTACTTC
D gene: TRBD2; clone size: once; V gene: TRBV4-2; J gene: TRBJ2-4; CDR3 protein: CASSQEGLATENIQYF; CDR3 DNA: TGTGCCAGCAGCCAAGAAGGACTAGCTACGGAAAACATTCAGTACTTC
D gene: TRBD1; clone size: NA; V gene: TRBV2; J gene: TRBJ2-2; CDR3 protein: CASRDRATGELFF; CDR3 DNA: TGTGCCAGCAGAGACAGGGCAACCGGGGAGCTGTTTTTT
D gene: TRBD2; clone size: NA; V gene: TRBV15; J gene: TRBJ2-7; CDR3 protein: CATRRLAGLPYEQYF; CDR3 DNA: TGTGCCACCAGGAGACTAGCGGGGCTTCCCTACGAGCAGTACTTC
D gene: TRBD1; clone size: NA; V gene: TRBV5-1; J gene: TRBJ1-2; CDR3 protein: CASSLDTHRGTYLPYGYTF; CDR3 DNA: TGCGCCAGCAGCTTAGATACCCACAGGGGGACCTATTTACCCTATGGCTACACCTTC